This T cell receptor beta chain stems from a study of shared clonotypes between healthy human individuals. Findings and limits, study-wide: Naive subsets generally exceeded memory subsets in estimated richness.

As for this clone: Its antigen remains unknown.

CD8 cells regarded as naive lacked CD45RO, were positively chosen for CCR7, and omitted terminally differentiated effector memory CD45RA+ cells. The data were produced by immunoSEQ multiplex PCR, yet TCRdb's version contains in-frame clones alone and is incomplete. The profile shows some 1,900,000 clones, about 95% of them singletons. The V end was cut by 1 base, the J end by 8 bases, with 14 bases between. CDR3 length: 15 residues. The germline CDR1 and CDR2 sequences are MGHRA and YSYEKL. The source of this sequence is a man between 18 and 35 years old in good health. This chain connects TRBV4-1 to TRBJ1-4; D call uncertain. Sequences were obtained from naive CD8+ T cells sorted from blood. The CDR3, as DNA: TGCGCCAGCAGCCAAGGCCGGGCCCCCGGGGAAAAACTGTTTTTT. Protein product: CASSQGRAPGEKLFF.